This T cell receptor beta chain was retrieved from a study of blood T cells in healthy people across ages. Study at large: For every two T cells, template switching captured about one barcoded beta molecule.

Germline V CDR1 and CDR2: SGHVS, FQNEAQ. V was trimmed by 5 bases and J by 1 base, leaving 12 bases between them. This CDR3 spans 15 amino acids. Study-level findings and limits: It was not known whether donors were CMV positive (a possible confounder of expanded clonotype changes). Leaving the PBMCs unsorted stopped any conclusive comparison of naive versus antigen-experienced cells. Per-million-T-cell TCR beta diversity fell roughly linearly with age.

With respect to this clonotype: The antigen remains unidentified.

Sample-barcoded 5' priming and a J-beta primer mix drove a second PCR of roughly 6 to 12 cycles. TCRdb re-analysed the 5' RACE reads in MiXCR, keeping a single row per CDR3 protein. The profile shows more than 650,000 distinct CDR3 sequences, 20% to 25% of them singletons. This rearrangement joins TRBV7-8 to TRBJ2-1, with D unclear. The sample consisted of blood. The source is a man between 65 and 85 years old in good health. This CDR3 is CASSGARVSYNEQFF. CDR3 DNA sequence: TGTGCCAGCAGCGGAGCCCGGGTATCCTACAATGAGCAGTTCTTC.